This T cell receptor (beta chain) emerged from a study of blood T cell repertoires in COVID-19. Study processing details: The authors estimated nucleated cell counts from reference gene primer amplification. Clones were sequenced by immunoSEQ multiplex PCR, and TCRdb holds only the in-frame ones, with some missing. The V and J calls and clone size are taken from that table; D and trimming were inferred from the DNA. The sample has 350,000 to 450,000 clones; approximately 90% are singletons. V was pared by 6 bases and J by 4 bases, with 10 bases of the junction left unmatched. There are 16 residues in the CDR3. The germline V gene encodes CDR1 MDHEN and CDR2 SYDVKM.

The rearrangement links TRBV28 to TRBJ2-1, with 9 positions matching TRBD1. The specimen was PBMCs or T cells enriched from blood (not recorded which). The source is a woman in her late teens or twenties who had been exposed to COVID-19. For the CDR3, the DNA is TGTGCCAGCAGCACCTCCGTGGGGACAGGGTACAATGAGCAGTTCTTC. Translation: CASSTSVGTGYNEQFF.